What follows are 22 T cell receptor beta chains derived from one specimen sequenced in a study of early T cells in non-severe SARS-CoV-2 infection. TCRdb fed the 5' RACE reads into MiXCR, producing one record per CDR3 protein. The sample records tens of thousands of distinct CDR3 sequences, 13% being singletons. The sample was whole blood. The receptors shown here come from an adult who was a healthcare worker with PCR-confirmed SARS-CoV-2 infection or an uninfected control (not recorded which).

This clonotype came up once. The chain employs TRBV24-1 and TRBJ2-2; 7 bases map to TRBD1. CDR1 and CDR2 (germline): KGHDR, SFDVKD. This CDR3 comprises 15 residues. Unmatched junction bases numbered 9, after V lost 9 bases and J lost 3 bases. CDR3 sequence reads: CATRTGESDTGELFF. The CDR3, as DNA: TGTGCCACCCGAACAGGGGAATCAGACACCGGGGAGCTGTTTTTT.

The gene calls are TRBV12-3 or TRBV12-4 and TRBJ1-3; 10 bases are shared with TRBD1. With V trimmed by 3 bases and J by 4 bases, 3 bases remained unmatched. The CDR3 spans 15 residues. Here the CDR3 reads CASSLGQGKGNTIYF. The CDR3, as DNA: TGTGCCAGCAGTTTGGGACAGGGGAAAGGAAACACCATATATTTT.

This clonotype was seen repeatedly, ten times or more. The CDR3 region has the DNA TGTGCCAGCAGCTTAACCTACTCAGATACGCAGTATTTT. Translated: CASSLTYSDTQYF. The gene calls are TRBV7-3 and TRBJ2-3; D ambiguous. This CDR3 region has 13 residues. Between the trimmed V and J ends, which lost 0 bases and 4 bases, there was a span of 5 bases. Germline CDR1 and CDR2: SGHTA and FQGTGA.

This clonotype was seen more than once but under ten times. CDR3 loop: CASSQVWAGAHNEQFF. The DNA of the CDR3 is TGTGCCAGCAGCCAAGTATGGGCGGGAGCCCACAATGAGCAGTTCTTC. The rearrangement joins TRBV4-2 to TRBJ2-1; 7 bases match TRBD2. CDR1 and CDR2 from the germline V gene are LGHNA and YNFKEQ. The CDR3 is made up of 16 amino acids. Unmatched junction bases numbered 8, after V lost 1 base and J lost 5 bases.

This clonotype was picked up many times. CDR3 residues: CASSQERSGEQFF. In nucleotides, the CDR3 is TGTGCCAGCAGCCAAGAACGGTCCGGGGAGCAGTTCTTC. The rearrangement uses TRBV7-6 and TRBJ2-1; D not certain. This CDR3 has 13 amino acids. The V gene's germline CDR1 is SGHVS and CDR2 FNYEAQ. V lost 5 bases and J lost 10, with 15 bases in between.

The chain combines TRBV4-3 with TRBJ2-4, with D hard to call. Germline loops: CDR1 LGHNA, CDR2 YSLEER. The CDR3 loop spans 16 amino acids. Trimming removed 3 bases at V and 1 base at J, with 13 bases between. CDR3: CASSQEPGPAKNIQYF. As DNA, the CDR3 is TGCGCCAGCAGCCAGGAGCCGGGTCCCGCCAAAAACATTCAGTACTTC.

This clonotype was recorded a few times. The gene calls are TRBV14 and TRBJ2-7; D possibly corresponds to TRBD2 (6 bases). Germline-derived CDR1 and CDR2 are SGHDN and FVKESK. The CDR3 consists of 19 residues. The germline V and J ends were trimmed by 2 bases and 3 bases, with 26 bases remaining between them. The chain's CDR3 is CASSQSLFNLGGMVYEQYF. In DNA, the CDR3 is TGTGCCAGCAGCCAATCTCTGTTCAATTTAGGAGGGATGGTCTACGAGCAGTACTTC.

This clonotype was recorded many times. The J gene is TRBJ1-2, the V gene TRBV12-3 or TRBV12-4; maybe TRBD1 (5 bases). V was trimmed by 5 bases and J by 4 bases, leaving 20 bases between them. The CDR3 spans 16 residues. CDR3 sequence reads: CASSPRQGLTLYGYTF. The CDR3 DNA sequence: TGTGCCAGCAGTCCCCGGCAGGGATTGACGCTCTATGGCTACACCTTC.

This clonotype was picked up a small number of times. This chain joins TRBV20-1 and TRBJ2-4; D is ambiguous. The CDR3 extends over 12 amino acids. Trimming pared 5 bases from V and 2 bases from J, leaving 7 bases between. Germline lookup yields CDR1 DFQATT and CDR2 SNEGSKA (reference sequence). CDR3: CSAPATKNIQYF. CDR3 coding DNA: TGCAGTGCTCCCGCTACCAAAAACATTCAGTACTTC.

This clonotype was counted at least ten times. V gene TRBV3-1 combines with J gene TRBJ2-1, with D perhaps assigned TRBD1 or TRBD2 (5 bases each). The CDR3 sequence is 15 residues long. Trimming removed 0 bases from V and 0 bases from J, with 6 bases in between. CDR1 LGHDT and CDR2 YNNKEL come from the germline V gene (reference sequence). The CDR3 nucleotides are TGTGCCAGCAGCCAAGATGGGGGCTCCTACAATGAGCAGTTCTTC. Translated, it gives CASSQDGGSYNEQFF.

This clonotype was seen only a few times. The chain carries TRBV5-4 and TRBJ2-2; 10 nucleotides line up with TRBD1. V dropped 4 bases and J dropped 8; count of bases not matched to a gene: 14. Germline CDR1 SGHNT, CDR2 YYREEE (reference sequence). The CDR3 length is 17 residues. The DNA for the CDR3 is TGTGCCAGCAGCCCTCCGGGACAGGGGTCCCTCCTTGGGGAGCTGTTTTTT. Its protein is CASSPPGQGSLLGELFF. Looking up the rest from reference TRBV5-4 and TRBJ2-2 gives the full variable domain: ETGVTQSPTHLIKTRGQQVTLRCSSQSGHNTVSWYQQALGQGPQFIFQYYREEENGRGNFPPRFSGLQFPNYSSELNVNALELDDSALYLCASSPPGQGSLLGELFFGEGSRLTVL.

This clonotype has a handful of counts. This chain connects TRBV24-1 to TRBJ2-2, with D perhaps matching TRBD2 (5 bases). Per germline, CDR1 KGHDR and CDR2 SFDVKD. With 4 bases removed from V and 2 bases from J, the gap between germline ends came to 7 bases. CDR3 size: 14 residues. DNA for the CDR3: TGTGCCACCAGTGAGAGGGCTAACACCGGGGAGCTGTTTTTT. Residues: CATSERANTGELFF.

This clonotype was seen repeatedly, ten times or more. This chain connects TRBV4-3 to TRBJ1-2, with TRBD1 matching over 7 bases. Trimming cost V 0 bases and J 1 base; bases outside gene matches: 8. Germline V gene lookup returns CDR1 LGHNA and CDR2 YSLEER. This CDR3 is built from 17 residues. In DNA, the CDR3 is TGCGCCAGCAGCCAAGAAGTATATCAGGGGGTTAACTATGGCTACACCTTC. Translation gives CASSQEVYQGVNYGYTF.

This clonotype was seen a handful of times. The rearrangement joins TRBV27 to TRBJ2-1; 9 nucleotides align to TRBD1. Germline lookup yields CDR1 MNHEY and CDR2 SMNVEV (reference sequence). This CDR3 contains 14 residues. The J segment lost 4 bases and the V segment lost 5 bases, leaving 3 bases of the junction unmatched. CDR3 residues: CASSTGTGYNEQFF. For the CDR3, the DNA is TGTGCCAGCAGTACCGGGACAGGGTACAATGAGCAGTTCTTC.

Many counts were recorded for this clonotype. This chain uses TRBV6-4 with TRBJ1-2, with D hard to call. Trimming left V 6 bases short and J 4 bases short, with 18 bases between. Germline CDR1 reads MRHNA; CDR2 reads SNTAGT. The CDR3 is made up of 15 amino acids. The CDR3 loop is CASRSLPQEGYGYTF. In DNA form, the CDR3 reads TGTGCCAGCAGGAGCCTCCCGCAGGAGGGCTATGGCTACACCTTC.

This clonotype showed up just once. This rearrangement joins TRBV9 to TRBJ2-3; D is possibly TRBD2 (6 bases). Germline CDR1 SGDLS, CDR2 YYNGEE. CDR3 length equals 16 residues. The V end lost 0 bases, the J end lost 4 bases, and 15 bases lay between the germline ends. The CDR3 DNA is TGTGCCAGCAGCGTAGCTGGGGGGAATTCCGCAGATACGCAGTATTTT. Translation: CASSVAGGNSADTQYF.

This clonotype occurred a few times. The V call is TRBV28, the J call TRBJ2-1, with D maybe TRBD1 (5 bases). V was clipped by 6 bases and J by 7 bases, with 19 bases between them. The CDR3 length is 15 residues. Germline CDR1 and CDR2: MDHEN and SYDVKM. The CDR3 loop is CASSANGWGPNEQFF. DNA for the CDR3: TGTGCCAGCAGCGCGAACGGGTGGGGCCCAAATGAGCAGTTCTTC.

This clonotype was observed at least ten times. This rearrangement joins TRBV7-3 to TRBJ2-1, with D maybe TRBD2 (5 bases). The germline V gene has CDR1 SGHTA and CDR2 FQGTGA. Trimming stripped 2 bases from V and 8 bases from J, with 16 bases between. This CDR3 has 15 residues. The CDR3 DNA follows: TGTGCCAGCAGCTTAGTAGCCGGGATGATCGATGAGCAGTTCTTC. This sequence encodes CASSLVAGMIDEQFF. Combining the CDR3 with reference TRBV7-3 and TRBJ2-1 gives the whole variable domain GAGVSQTPSNKVTEKGKYVELRCDPISGHTALYWYRQSLGQGPEFLIYFQGTGAADDSGLPNDRFFAVRPEGSVSTLKIQRTERGDSAVYLCASSLVAGMIDEQFFGPGTRLTVL.

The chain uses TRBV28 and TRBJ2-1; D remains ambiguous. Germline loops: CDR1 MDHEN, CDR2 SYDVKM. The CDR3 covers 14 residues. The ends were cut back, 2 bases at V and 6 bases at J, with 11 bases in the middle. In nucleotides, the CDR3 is TGTGCCAGCAGTTTAATCAGTATACTCAATGAGCAGTTCTTC. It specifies CASSLISILNEQFF. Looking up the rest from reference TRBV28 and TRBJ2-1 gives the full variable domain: DVKVTQSSRYLVKRTGEKVFLECVQDMDHENMFWYRQDPGLGLRLIYFSYDVKMKEKGDIPEGYSVSREKKERFSLILESASTNQTSMYLCASSLISILNEQFFGPGTRLTVL.

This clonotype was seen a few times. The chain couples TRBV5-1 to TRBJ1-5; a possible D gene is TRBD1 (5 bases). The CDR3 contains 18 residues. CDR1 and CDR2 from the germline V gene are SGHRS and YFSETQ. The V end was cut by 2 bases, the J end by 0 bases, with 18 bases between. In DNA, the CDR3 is TGCGCCAGCAGCTTAAACCCCCGGGACCCTTATAGCAATCAGCCCCAGCATTTT. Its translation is CASSLNPRDPYSNQPQHF.

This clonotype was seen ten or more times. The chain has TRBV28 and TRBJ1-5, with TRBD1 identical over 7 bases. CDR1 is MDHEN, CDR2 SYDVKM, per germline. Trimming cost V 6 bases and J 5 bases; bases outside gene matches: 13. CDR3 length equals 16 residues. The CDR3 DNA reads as TGTGCCAGCAGCCTAATCTTTGGGACAGATGATCAGCCCCAGCATTTT. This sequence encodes CASSLIFGTDDQPQHF. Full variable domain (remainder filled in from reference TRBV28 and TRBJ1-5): DVKVTQSSRYLVKRTGEKVFLECVQDMDHENMFWYRQDPGLGLRLIYFSYDVKMKEKGDIPEGYSVSREKKERFSLILESASTNQTSMYLCASSLIFGTDDQPQHFGDGTRLSIL.

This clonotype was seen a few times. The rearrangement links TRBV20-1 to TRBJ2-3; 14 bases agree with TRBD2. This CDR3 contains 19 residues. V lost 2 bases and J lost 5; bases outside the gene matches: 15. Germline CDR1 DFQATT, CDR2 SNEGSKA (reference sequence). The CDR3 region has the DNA TGCAGTGCTAGACCTACTACGCTACGGACTAGCGGGAGGCTAGATACGCAGTATTTT. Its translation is CSARPTTLRTSGRLDTQYF.